Shown below are 20 T cell receptor beta chains from a single sample sequenced in a study of T cells in localized non-small cell lung cancer. Libraries were prepared by immunoSEQ multiplex PCR; TCRdb keeps only in-frame clonotypes and omits some of them. The sample lists fewer than 25,000 clones; approximately 83% were seen once. The specimen comprised peripheral blood, sampled before any cancer treatment. These receptors were taken from a male donor older than 55 with stage II squamous cell lung carcinoma.

This rearrangement joins TRBV28 to TRBJ2-7, with TRBD2 matching 13 bases. Germline CDR1 is MDHEN and CDR2 is SYDVKM. The CDR3 spans 19 residues. Trimming removed 6 bases from V and 0 bases from J; junction bases left unmatched: 14. CDR3 nucleotides: TGTGCCAGCAGCCCAGGGACTAGCGGGAAGGGGCGGTTCTCCTACGAGCAGTACTTC. This gives the protein CASSPGTSGKGRFSYEQYF.

This chain links TRBV27 with TRBJ1-5; D is possibly TRBD1 (6 bases). CDR3 length: 15 residues. V was trimmed by 5 bases and J by 3 bases, leaving 14 bases between them. CDR1 MNHEY and CDR2 SMNVEV come from the germline V gene (reference sequence). The CDR3 coding sequence is TGTGCCAGCAGTACAACAGGGTTCGACAATCAGCCCCAGCATTTT. Its translation: CASSTTGFDNQPQHF.

The CDR3 DNA reads TGTGCCAGCAGTCAGGGACAGGGGGCCGCAGATACGCAGTATTTT. The encoded protein is CASSQGQGAADTQYF. J is TRBJ2-3 and V is TRBV6-5; TRBD1 agrees at 12 bases. The V segment lost 5 bases and the J segment 4 bases; nucleotides outside the gene matches: 4. CDR1 and CDR2 from the germline V gene are MNHEY and SVGAGI. The CDR3 covers 15 residues.

The CDR3 sequence is CASSSDRGFGDTQYF. CDR3 in DNA: TGTGCCAGCAGCTCGGACAGGGGGTTTGGAGATACGCAGTATTTT. The J gene is TRBJ2-3, the V gene TRBV7-9, with 10 positions matching TRBD1. CDR1 and CDR2 from the germline V gene are SEHNR and FQNEAQ (reference sequence). The CDR3 length is 15 residues. Trimming took 4 bases from V and 5 from J; bases not matched to a gene: 6.

The genes are TRBV9 and TRBJ1-1, with 8 bases fitting TRBD1. CDR3 length: 14 amino acids. CDR1 and CDR2 from the germline V gene are SGDLS and YYNGEE. V lost 1 base, J lost 6 bases, and 5 bases stayed unmatched. This CDR3 reads CASSVQGASPEAFF. As DNA, the CDR3 is TGTGCCAGCAGCGTACAGGGGGCGAGCCCTGAAGCTTTCTTT.

The chain joins TRBV6-5 to TRBJ2-5; the match to TRBD2 covers 7 bases. Germline V CDR1 and CDR2: MNHEY, SVGAGI. The CDR3 totals 15 residues. V was clipped by 6 bases and J by 5 bases; unmatched bases: 12. CDR3 nucleotide sequence: TGTGCCAGCAGGCCGACCGGACGGGGGGAGGAGACCCAGTACTTC. Translating it yields CASRPTGRGEETQYF.

The chain uses TRBV5-5 and TRBJ2-3, with D unclear. The CDR3 is 15 residues long. Germline CDR1 and CDR2: SGHKS and YYEKEE (reference sequence). V lost 0 bases and J lost 6, with 14 bases in between. CDR3 sequence (DNA): TGTGCCAGCAGCTTGGGCTCGAATCAAAGGGATACGCAGTATTTT. Translation gives CASSLGSNQRDTQYF.

This clone was seen only a few times. This rearrangement joins TRBV2 to TRBJ1-2; D is unresolved. This CDR3 has 12 amino acids. Trimming took off 3 bases at V and 4 bases at J, with 6 bases between the two ends. Germline V CDR1 and CDR2: SNHLY, FYNNEI. CDR3 in amino acids: CASSERGYGYTF. The CDR3 DNA is TGTGCCAGCAGTGAGCGAGGCTATGGCTACACCTTC.

V and J are TRBV21-1 and TRBJ2-7; the table gives TRBD1 as D, unverified against the DNA. TRBV21-1 is deemed a pseudogene. The CDR3 is 13 amino acids. The CDR3 loop reads CASSKEGFLEQYF. CDR3 bases: TGTGCCAGCAGCAAAGAGGGGTTCCTCGAGCAGTACTTC.

This sequence joins TRBV6-1 and TRBJ1-2, with D uncertain. The V end was cut by 4 bases, the J end by 7 bases, with 4 bases between. The CDR3 length is 10 residues. Germline V lookup: CDR1 MNHNS, CDR2 SASEGT. In nucleotides, the CDR3 is TGTGCCAGCAGTGTTCGTGGCTACACCTTC. Protein product: CASSVRGYTF.

The V call is TRBV5-4, the J call TRBJ1-2; TRBD1 might be the D (6 bases). V shed 6 bases and J shed 13 bases, with 22 bases lying between them. There are 13 residues in the CDR3. The germline V gene has CDR1 SGHNT and CDR2 YYREEE (reference sequence). This CDR3 is CASTEITDRQITF. DNA for the CDR3: TGTGCCAGCACCGAAATCACAGACAGGCAGATCACCTTC.

The J gene is TRBJ2-7, the V gene TRBV7-6; the D is unclear. V shed 4 bases and J shed 2 bases, with 3 bases lying between them. The CDR3 contains 11 residues. Germline V gene sequence: CDR1 SGHVS, CDR2 FNYEAQ. This CDR3 is CASSSAYEQYF. CDR3 sequence (DNA): TGTGCCAGCAGCTCCGCCTACGAGCAGTACTTC.

This sequence joins TRBV13 and TRBJ2-1, with TRBD2 matching over 9 bases. Germline values: CDR1 PRHDT, CDR2 FYEKMQ (reference sequence). V shed 0 bases and J 2 bases; nucleotides not matched to a gene: 11. CDR3 size: 19 residues. For the CDR3, the DNA is TGTGCCAGCAGCTTAGGCGCGGGAGGGCCAACCGGCCCCTACAATGAGCAGTTCTTC. It yields the protein CASSLGAGGPTGPYNEQFF.

This chain connects TRBV6-4 to TRBJ2-2; 7 positions match TRBD1. The CDR3 runs to 14 residues. Germline loops: CDR1 MRHNA, CDR2 SNTAGT. J lost 6 bases, V lost 2 bases, and 3 bases had no gene match. The CDR3 is CASSDRQGSGELFF. CDR3 bases: TGTGCCAGCAGTGACAGACAGGGTTCCGGGGAGCTGTTTTTT.

The gene calls are TRBV14 and TRBJ2-1; TRBD2 agrees at 9 bases. The germline V gene has CDR1 SGHDN and CDR2 FVKESK. This CDR3 has 17 residues. Unmatched junction bases numbered 13, after V lost 1 base and J lost 9 bases. CDR3 in DNA: TGTGCCAGCAGCCAAGTCGGTAAGGTAGCGGGAGATGTTGAGCAGTTCTTC. Translation: CASSQVGKVAGDVEQFF.

This rearrangement joins TRBV19 to TRBJ1-5; no firm D call. This CDR3 contains 14 residues. CDR1 and CDR2 (germline): LNHDA, SQIVND (reference sequence). V was shortened by 10 bases and J by 3 bases, with 16 bases between the two germline ends. CDR3 sequence: CATSVRGFNQPQHF. The CDR3 bases are TGTGCCACCTCGGTGAGAGGCTTCAATCAGCCCCAGCATTTT.

The genes are TRBV19 and TRBJ1-5; weak D call: TRBD1 (5 bases). This CDR3 region has 15 residues. CDR1 and CDR2 from the germline V gene are LNHDA and SQIVND (reference sequence). Trimming stripped 0 bases from V and 4 bases from J, with 10 bases between. The DNA of the CDR3 is TGTGCCAGTAGTATAGATGGGGACGGGAATCAGCCCCAGCATTTT. This sequence encodes CASSIDGDGNQPQHF.

The J gene is TRBJ2-2, the V gene TRBV4-3; D is unclear. Trimming left V 1 base short and J 5 bases short, with 8 bases between. This CDR3 has 14 residues. The germline V gene encodes CDR1 LGHNA and CDR2 YSLEER. CDR3 DNA: TGCGCCAGCAGCCAAGTCCCCTTGACCGGGGAGCTGTTTTTT. Protein sequence: CASSQVPLTGELFF.

The chain uses TRBV30 and TRBJ2-7, with D perhaps assigned TRBD1 or TRBD2 (6 bases each). V was clipped by 5 bases and J by 5 bases, with 19 bases between them. CDR1 and CDR2 from the germline V gene are GTSNPN and SVGIG (reference sequence). The CDR3 sequence is 14 residues long. The CDR3, as DNA: TGTGCCTGGCGGTTGGGGGGCGCATCCCACGAGCAGTACTTC. This codes for CAWRLGGASHEQYF.

The chain carries TRBV11-2 and TRBJ2-7, with TRBD1 identical over 10 bases. Per germline, CDR1 SGHAT and CDR2 FQNNGV. After removal of 7 bases from V and 2 bases from J, the junction contained 5 bases not matched to a gene. The CDR3 has 14 residues. The CDR3 DNA reads as TGTGCCAGCACCAGAGACAGGGGGCCCTACGAGCAGTACTTC. Amino acids: CASTRDRGPYEQYF.